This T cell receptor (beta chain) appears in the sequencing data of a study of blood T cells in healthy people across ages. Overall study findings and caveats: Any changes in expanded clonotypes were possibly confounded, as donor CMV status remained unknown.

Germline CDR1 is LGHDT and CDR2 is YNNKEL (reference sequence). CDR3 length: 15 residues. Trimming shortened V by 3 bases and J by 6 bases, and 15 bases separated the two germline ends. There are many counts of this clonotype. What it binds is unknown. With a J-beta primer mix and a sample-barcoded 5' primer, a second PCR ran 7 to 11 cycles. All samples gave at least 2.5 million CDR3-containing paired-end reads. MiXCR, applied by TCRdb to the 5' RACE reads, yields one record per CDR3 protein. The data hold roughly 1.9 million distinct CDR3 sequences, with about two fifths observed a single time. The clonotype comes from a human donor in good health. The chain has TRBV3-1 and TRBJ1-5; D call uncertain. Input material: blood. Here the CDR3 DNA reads TGTGCCAGCAGCCACCTCCGAGAGGAGGGTCAGCCCCAGCATTTT. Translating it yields CASSHLREEGQPQHF.